These 14 T cell receptor beta chains share one sample of origin, sequenced in a study of Tregs in tolerant kidney transplant recipients. Sequencing was performed with immunoSEQ multiplex PCR; in TCRdb, only in-frame clones are kept and a portion is missing. The sample consists of about 64,000 clones, about 98% of them appearing once. The sequences come from Tregs from blood, collected before the transplant. These receptors all come from a human donor who received a combined kidney and bone marrow transplant.

This clone was detected once. This chain links TRBV30 with TRBJ2-3; 14 bases are a match to TRBD2. The CDR3 sequence is 17 residues long. Germline V gene lookup returns CDR1 GTSNPN and CDR2 SVGIG (reference sequence). Trimming cost V 4 bases and J 5 bases; bases outside gene matches: 11. The CDR3 DNA reads TGTGCCTGGACACCCCCGGGACTAGCGGGAGTGGGAGATACGCAGTATTTT. Translating gives CAWTPPGLAGVGDTQYF.

V and J are TRBV4-3 and TRBJ2-2; D perhaps matches TRBD1 (6 bases). Per the germline V gene, CDR1 is LGHNA and CDR2 is YSLEER. The length of the CDR3 is 16 residues. V dropped 3 bases and J dropped 1 base, with 12 bases sitting between them. The CDR3 spells CASSQSLGGNTGELFF. The CDR3 DNA sequence: TGCGCCAGCAGCCAGTCGCTAGGGGGGAACACCGGGGAGCTGTTTTTT.

V usage is TRBV28 and J usage is TRBJ2-4; no definite D call. This CDR3 comprises 13 residues. Trimming shortened V by 6 bases and J by 2 bases, and 8 bases separated the two germline ends. Germline loops: CDR1 MDHEN, CDR2 SYDVKM. The CDR3: CASSLSPKNIQYF. CDR3 DNA: TGTGCCAGCAGCCTCAGTCCCAAAAACATTCAGTACTTC.

The CDR3 DNA follows: TGTGCCAGCAGCCCCCGGGACAGAAGATCACCCCTCCACTTT. Amino acid sequence: CASSPRDRRSPLHF. The V gene is TRBV7-8, the J gene TRBJ1-6; 7 positions agree with TRBD1. Germline V gene sequence: CDR1 SGHVS, CDR2 FQNEAQ. The CDR3 consists of 14 residues. V lost 5 bases, J lost 10 bases, and 8 bases stayed unmatched. Together with reference TRBV7-8 and TRBJ1-6, the CDR3 gives the full variable domain: GAGVSQSPRYKVAKRGQDVALRCDPISGHVSLFWYQQALGQGPEFLTYFQNEAQLDKSGLPSDRFFAERPEGSVSTLKIQRTQQEDSAVYLCASSPRDRRSPLHFGNGTRLTVT.

V usage is TRBV7-8 and J usage is TRBJ2-1, with TRBD2 as a possible D gene (5 bases). The CDR3 runs 13 residues. Germline V gives CDR1 SGHVS, CDR2 FQNEAQ. V gave up 7 bases and J gave up 0 bases, with 7 bases separating them. This chain's CDR3 is CASTRDSYNEQFF. For the CDR3, the DNA is TGTGCCAGCACTCGGGACTCCTACAATGAGCAGTTCTTC.

This chain joins TRBV7-2 and TRBJ2-4; 7 bases are shared with TRBD1. The CDR3 is made up of 17 amino acids. J lost 2 bases, V lost 1 base, and 8 bases had no gene match. Germline CDR1 reads SGHTA; CDR2 reads FQGNSA. DNA for the CDR3: TGTGCCAGCAGCTTAGGAGACAGGGTTCTATCCAAAAACATTCAGTACTTC. Residues: CASSLGDRVLSKNIQYF.

The V and J genes are TRBV28 and TRBJ1-5; D is undetermined. This CDR3 is 12 amino acids long. Germline V lookup: CDR1 MDHEN, CDR2 SYDVKM. The V and J ends lost 5 bases and 11 bases respectively, with 13 bases between them. CDR3 sequence: CASSPPGLTQHF. In nucleotides, the CDR3 is TGTGCCAGCAGTCCCCCGGGGTTGACCCAGCATTTT.

The rearrangement joins TRBV10-3 to TRBJ2-7; D is undetermined. Between the trimmed V and J ends, which lost 0 bases and 4 bases, there was a span of 22 bases. CDR3 size: 18 residues. Germline lookup yields CDR1 ENHRY and CDR2 SYGVKD. CDR3 loop: CAISESLSETKSRYEQYF. CDR3 in DNA: TGTGCCATCAGTGAGTCTCTTTCCGAGACGAAGAGCAGGTACGAGCAGTACTTC.

This chain joins TRBV14 and TRBJ2-5, with no clear D. With 1 base removed from V and 2 bases from J, the gap between germline ends came to 2 bases. The CDR3 loop spans 12 amino acids. Germline V CDR1 and CDR2: SGHDN, FVKESK. The CDR3 loop reads CASSQVQETQYF. The CDR3 nucleotides read TGTGCCAGCAGCCAAGTACAAGAGACCCAGTACTTC.

The V and J genes are TRBV2 and TRBJ2-2, with 14 positions matching TRBD2. Trimming at V came to 3 bases and at J to 3 bases, leaving 15 bases not matched to a gene. Germline CDR1 is SNHLY and CDR2 is FYNNEI. This CDR3 comprises 21 residues. The CDR3 region has the DNA TGTGCCAGCAGTGAGAAAAGCCCCGTGGGACTAGCGGGAGTCTACACCGGGGAGCTGTTTTTT. Protein: CASSEKSPVGLAGVYTGELFF.

The chain links TRBV11-3 to TRBJ2-7; 10 bases map to TRBD2. Trimming cost V 5 bases and J 6 bases; bases outside gene matches: 16. The CDR3 consists of 17 residues. The germline V gene encodes CDR1 SGHNT and CDR2 YENEEA. The CDR3 spells CASSPWDGIAGGAEQYF. CDR3 in DNA: TGTGCCAGCAGCCCTTGGGACGGAATAGCGGGAGGCGCCGAGCAGTACTTC. Looking up the rest from reference TRBV11-3 and TRBJ2-7 gives the full variable domain: EAGVVQSPRYKIIEKKQPVAFWCNPISGHNTLYWYLQNLGQGPELLIRYENEEAVDDSQLPKDRFSAERLKGVDSTLKIQPAELGDSAVYLCASSPWDGIAGGAEQYFGPGTRLTVT.

The rearrangement links TRBV6-5 to TRBJ1-2; D might be TRBD1 (5 bases). The CDR3 is made up of 12 amino acids. Germline CDR1 reads MNHEY; CDR2 reads SVGAGI. V was cut by 7 bases and J by 6 bases, with 12 bases left in between. The CDR3 coding sequence is TGTGCCAGCACCAGGCAGGGTCATGGCTACACCTTC. It encodes CASTRQGHGYTF.

The chain uses TRBV7-2 and TRBJ2-1, with 10 bases aligning to TRBD1. The germline V gene encodes CDR1 SGHTA and CDR2 FQGNSA. Trimming at V came to 4 bases and at J to 3 bases, leaving 6 bases not matched to a gene. This CDR3 has 16 residues. CDR3 protein: CASSSRTGGNYNEQFF. The CDR3 coding sequence is TGTGCCAGCAGCTCCAGGACAGGGGGGAACTACAATGAGCAGTTCTTC.

This clone was found a few times. The chain has TRBV7-6 and TRBJ1-6, with a tentative D call TRBD1 (6 bases). The V gene's germline CDR1 is SGHVS and CDR2 FNYEAQ. The CDR3 contains 16 residues. The V end was cut by 5 bases, the J end by 8 bases, with 19 bases between. In DNA form, the CDR3 reads TGTGCCAGCAGCCCCCGACAGGTGATGACGGATTCACCCCTCCACTTT. Protein product: CASSPRQVMTDSPLHF.